This T cell receptor (beta chain) came from a study of CD8 T cells in ankylosing spondylitis. By quantitative 5'-RACE with molecular barcodes, the TCR beta libraries were made. One entry per CDR3 protein results from TCRdb running MiXCR on the 5' RACE reads. The sample lists some 30,000 distinct CDR3 sequences; 14% were seen once. Per the germline V gene, CDR1 is LGHNA and CDR2 is YSLEER. V lost 4 bases and J lost 0; bases outside the gene matches: 4. This CDR3 comprises 16 residues. The sequence came from a male donor with ankylosing spondylitis or in good health (not recorded which). Specimen: blood. This sequence joins TRBV4-3 and TRBJ2-2; the match to TRBD1 covers 8 bases. CDR3 bases: TGCGCCAGCAGCCCCGGACAGGGCGCGAACACCGGGGAGCTGTTTTTT. Translating gives CASSPGQGANTGELFF.